What follows are 8 T cell receptor beta chains derived from one specimen sequenced in a study of response to subunit inactivated influenza vaccine. Using its own MiXCR run on the RT-PCR reads, TCRdb lists one record per CDR3 protein. Among about 830,000 distinct CDR3 sequences, less than 20% were seen once, and the ten largest hold about 11%. This specimen consisted of PBMCs from blood, obtained 4 to 6 days after vaccination. The receptors shown here come from a man in his fifties who received an inactivated influenza vaccine.

The gene calls are TRBV7-2 and TRBJ1-5; 7 bases map to TRBD1. This CDR3 comprises 16 residues. The trim removed 5 bases at V and 6 bases at J, leaving 13 bases unmatched. Looked up from germline, CDR1 is SGHTA and CDR2 is FQGNSA. The CDR3, as DNA: TGTGCCAGCAGCCCGACTGGTGCAGGGGGGCGTCAGCCCCAGCATTTT. Its translation: CASSPTGAGGRQPQHF.

V is TRBV6-5 and J is TRBJ2-3; 9 bases fit TRBD2. The CDR3 length is 15 residues. Germline assignment: CDR1 MNHEY and CDR2 SVGAGI. V lost 0 bases, J lost 5 bases, and 3 bases stayed unmatched. The CDR3 region is CASSYSAGGLDTQYF. The CDR3 DNA sequence: TGTGCCAGCAGTTACTCGGCGGGAGGGCTAGATACGCAGTATTTT.

The V gene is TRBV20-1, the J gene TRBJ2-7; D might be TRBD2 (5 bases). CDR3 length: 15 residues. Germline values: CDR1 DFQATT, CDR2 SNEGSKA (reference sequence). The V and J ends lost 6 bases and 4 bases respectively, with 22 bases between them. The chain's CDR3 is CSAPGPAVEFYEQYF. For the CDR3, the DNA is TGCAGTGCCCCTGGGCCAGCGGTGGAATTTTACGAGCAGTACTTC.

CDR3 sequence (DNA): TGTGCCAGCAGACAGGGACAGGGATCCTACGAGCAGTACTTC. This codes for CASRQGQGSYEQYF. The rearrangement uses TRBV12-3 or TRBV12-4 and TRBJ2-7; 9 nucleotides match TRBD1. V lost 6 bases to trimming and J lost 1 base; unmatched junction nucleotides: 4. The CDR3 runs 14 residues.

J is TRBJ2-5 and V is TRBV20-1; 12 bases fit TRBD2. The trim removed 0 bases at V and 6 bases at J, leaving 8 bases unmatched. The CDR3 contains 16 residues. Germline lookup yields CDR1 DFQATT and CDR2 SNEGSKA (reference sequence). The CDR3 sequence: CSARDSLAGGPKTQYF. CDR3 DNA: TGCAGTGCTAGAGACTCCCTAGCGGGGGGGCCTAAGACCCAGTACTTC.

Only a few counts were recorded for this clonotype. This chain's CDR3 is CASSVNADRQETQYF. The DNA of the CDR3 is TGCGCCAGCAGCGTAAACGCGGACAGACAAGAGACCCAGTACTTC. The chain couples TRBV5-1 to TRBJ2-5, with D perhaps TRBD1 (6 bases). The CDR3 runs to 15 residues. The V and J ends lost 4 bases and 2 bases respectively, with 15 bases between them. Germline CDR1 reads SGHRS; CDR2 reads YFSETQ. The complete variable domain, with remaining parts taken from reference TRBV5-1 and TRBJ2-5, reads KAGVTQTPRYLIKTRGQQVTLSCSPISGHRSVSWYQQTPGQGLQFLFEYFSETQRNKGNFPGRFSGRQFSNSRSEMNVSTLELGDSALYLCASSVNADRQETQYFGPGTRLLVL.

The rearrangement links TRBV5-1 to TRBJ2-1, with a possible D match to TRBD2 (5 bases). From germline, CDR1 is SGHRS and CDR2 YFSETQ. The CDR3 consists of 15 residues. V dropped 4 bases and J dropped 8 bases, with 19 bases sitting between them. For the CDR3, the DNA is TGCGCCAGCAGCATCGGGAAACGAAGGTGGGATGAGCAGTTCTTC. This encodes CASSIGKRRWDEQFF.

This chain uses TRBV2 with TRBJ2-5; D is perhaps TRBD1 (5 bases). Germline V gene lookup returns CDR1 SNHLY and CDR2 FYNNEI. Trimming removed 3 bases at V and 2 bases at J, with 13 bases between. The CDR3 spans 15 residues. The CDR3 DNA follows: TGTGCCAGCAGTGATCTGGTCAGGGCGCAAGAGACCCAGTACTTC. Amino acids: CASSDLVRAQETQYF. Supplemented by reference TRBV2 and TRBJ2-5, the full variable domain reads EPEVTQTPSHQVTQMGQEVILRCVPISNHLYFYWYRQILGQKVEFLVSFYNNEISEKSEIFDDQFSVERPDGSNFTLKIRSTKLEDSAMYFCASSDLVRAQETQYFGPGTRLLVL.